These 23 T cell receptor beta chains were all obtained from the same sample, sequenced in a study of blood T cells in healthy people across ages (dated by TCRdb to the mid-2010s). To prepare the library, 5' RACE was applied. Sequencing took place on an Illumina HiSeq 2500. A second PCR of about 7 to 12 cycles was run with a J-beta primer mix and a sample-barcoded 5' primer. Starting from the raw public reads, TCRdb applied fastp trimming at Q25, assembled clones with MiXCR and retained in-frame beta chains. All rows with the same CDR3 protein become a single entry with the most common DNA and genes. For this sample there are about 1,800,000 distinct CDR3 sequences; 28% appear just once. More than 6% of the sample goes to the ten largest clones. Material: blood. These receptor sequences come from a woman aged 25 to 39 in good health.

The chain recombines TRBV5-1 with TRBJ2-1; D not resolved. V was trimmed by 0 bases and J by 10 bases, leaving 14 bases between them. This CDR3 is built from 14 residues. CDR1 SGHRS and CDR2 YFSETQ come from the germline V gene. The CDR3 loop reads CASSLAKAPYEQFF. The CDR3 region has the DNA TGCGCCAGCAGCTTGGCCAAGGCGCCCTACGAGCAGTTCTTC.

This clonotype showed up just a few times. The chain has TRBV20-1 and TRBJ2-1, with 8 bases aligning to TRBD2. Trimming at V came to 5 bases and at J to 5 bases, leaving 5 bases not matched to a gene. The CDR3 is 13 residues long. Germline CDR1 DFQATT, CDR2 SNEGSKA (reference sequence). CDR3 DNA sequence: TGCAGTGCTCCGAGCGGGAGTAACAATGAGCAGTTCTTC. Its translation is CSAPSGSNNEQFF.

The chain combines TRBV29-1 with TRBJ2-7, with D perhaps matching TRBD1 (5 bases). The V gene lost 5 bases and the J gene lost 6 bases, with 11 bases spanning the gap. The CDR3 has 11 amino acids. CDR1 is SQVTM and CDR2 is ANQGSEA in the germline V gene. CDR3 loop: CSVSDSREQYV. The CDR3 DNA is TGCAGCGTTAGCGACAGTCGCGAGCAGTACGTC.

This clonotype was picked up many times. CDR3 protein: CASSSRTGIETQYF. Here the CDR3 DNA reads TGTGCCAGCAGCTCTCGGACAGGGATAGAGACCCAGTACTTC. The chain combines TRBV9 with TRBJ2-5; 8 positions agree with TRBD1. CDR1 is SGDLS and CDR2 is YYNGEE in the germline V gene. This CDR3 is 14 amino acids long. With 4 bases clipped from V and 4 bases from J, the junction kept 6 bases outside the gene matches.

The chain couples TRBV7-2 to TRBJ2-3, with 7 bases lining up with TRBD2. Per the germline V gene, CDR1 is SGHTA and CDR2 is FQGNSA. This CDR3 region has 17 residues. V trimming: 5 bases; J trimming: 0 bases; junction bases outside the gene matches: 11. The CDR3 sequence is CASSLISGGPSTDTQYF. DNA of the CDR3: TGTGCCAGCAGCCTTATATCGGGGGGACCTAGCACAGATACGCAGTATTTT.

This clonotype came up many times. The rearrangement links TRBV20-1 to TRBJ2-7; 12 nucleotides align to TRBD1. The CDR3 loop spans 15 amino acids. V lost 0 bases, J lost 5 bases, and 5 bases stayed unmatched. Germline V gives CDR1 DFQATT, CDR2 SNEGSKA (reference sequence). CDR3 nucleotides: TGCAGTGCTAGAGATCCGGGACAGGGGGCCCACGAGCAGTACTTC. Its protein product is CSARDPGQGAHEQYF.

Ten or more counts support this clonotype. V and J are TRBV20-1 and TRBJ2-5, with D maybe TRBD2 (6 bases). V shed 0 bases and J shed 2 bases, with 10 bases lying between them. The germline V gene has CDR1 DFQATT and CDR2 SNEGSKA (reference sequence). This CDR3 contains 14 residues. In DNA, the CDR3 is TGCAGTGCTAGAGATTGGAGGGGTCAAGAGACCCAGTACTTC. This codes for CSARDWRGQETQYF.

About this clonotype itself: A much larger clone is a single base away; this may be a read error. The chain has TRBV20-1 and TRBJ2-4; TRBD2 matches at 11 bases. The DNA end is more similar to TRBJ2-7, so the J call may be wrong. The CDR3 covers 14 residues. Per the germline V gene, CDR1 is DFQATT and CDR2 is SNEGSKA (reference sequence). As DNA, the CDR3 is TGCAGTACAAGACTAGCGGGGAGAGACTACGAGCAGTACTTC. This translates into CSTRLAGRDYEQYF.

This clonotype was observed many times. The chain recombines TRBV30 with TRBJ2-7, with D hard to call. CDR1 is GTSNPN and CDR2 is SVGIG in the germline V gene (reference sequence). This CDR3 contains 13 residues. V dropped 2 bases and J dropped 3 bases, with 11 bases sitting between them. The CDR3 DNA follows: TGTGCCTGGAGTCGAACTTCGATCTACGAGCAGTACTTC. Protein sequence: CAWSRTSIYEQYF.

This chain uses TRBV20-1 with TRBJ2-3, with D perhaps assigned TRBD1 or TRBD2 (6 bases each). Germline V lookup: CDR1 DFQATT, CDR2 SNEGSKA (reference sequence). The CDR3 is 14 residues long. Deletions cut 1 base from V and 4 bases from J, with 12 bases between. The CDR3 is CSARAGGGADTQYF. CDR3 sequence (DNA): TGCAGTGCTAGAGCTGGGGGCGGGGCAGATACGCAGTATTTT.

This chain joins TRBV12-3 or TRBV12-4 and TRBJ2-7; D is possibly TRBD1 (6 bases). Trimming stripped 3 bases from V and 5 bases from J, with 14 bases between. The CDR3 length is 14 residues. The CDR3 loop reads CASSFLTGRHEQYF. For the CDR3, the DNA is TGTGCCAGCAGTTTCTTAACAGGGCGACACGAGCAGTACTTC.

Note on this clonotype: A much more abundant neighbour one base away suggests this may be a read error. The chain joins TRBV7-9 to TRBJ2-6; no firm D call. CDR3 length: 17 residues. Germline-derived CDR1 and CDR2 are SEHNR and FQNEAQ (reference sequence). CDR3 in DNA: TGTGCCAACAGCTCCACCCTAAGGGACTCTGGGGCCAACGTCCTGACTTTC. This encodes CANSSTLRDSGANVLTF.

The chain combines TRBV11-2 with TRBJ2-3; 10 bases are a match to TRBD2. Looked up from germline, CDR1 is SGHAT and CDR2 is FQNNGV. The CDR3 has 16 amino acids. The V and J ends lost 4 bases and 6 bases, in that order; junction bases with no gene match: 10. CDR3 loop: CASSSNSAGGRDTQYF. The CDR3 DNA reads TGTGCCAGCAGCTCTAACTCAGCGGGGGGGCGGGATACGCAGTATTTT.

Concerning this clonotype: A clone one base away is much larger, so this may be a read error. The chain is built from TRBV29-1 and TRBJ2-1, with TRBD1 identical over 9 bases. The tail of the sequence fits TRBJ2-7 better, so the J call may be wrong. The CDR3 has 15 residues. Germline assignment: CDR1 SQVTM and CDR2 ANQGSEA. For the CDR3, the DNA is TGCAGCGGAACCCCACAGGGGGCGGGTTACAATGAGCAGTACTTC. It codes for CSGTPQGAGYNEQYF.

Comment on this clonotype: One end of the junction does not line up with germline, which may come from a read error. V usage is TRBV7-2 and J usage is TRBJ2-7, with TRBD1 identical over 8 bases. CDR1 and CDR2 from the germline V gene are SGHTA and FQGNSA. CDR3 length equals 14 residues. CDR3 sequence reads: CANSPDRGFNEQYF. DNA for the CDR3: TGTGCCAACAGCCCAGACAGGGGCTTTAACGAGCAGTACTTC.

This clonotype was detected only a few times. This sequence joins TRBV6-2 or TRBV6-3 and TRBJ1-2, with D unresolved. Germline CDR1 and CDR2: MNHEY and SVGEGT. There are 13 residues in the CDR3. V was cut by 5 bases and J by 5 bases, with 12 bases left in between. The CDR3 sequence: CASSPTVFYGYTF. In DNA, the CDR3 is TGTGCCAGCAGTCCGACGGTATTTTATGGCTACACCTTC.

About this clonotype: A clone one base away is much larger, so this may be a read error. The chain recombines TRBV5-1 with TRBJ2-1; tentatively, D is TRBD1 (5 bases). Germline V gives CDR1 SGHRS, CDR2 YFSETQ. CDR3 length equals 14 residues. V gave up 2 bases and J gave up 10 bases, with 16 bases separating them. CDR3 nucleotide sequence: TGCGCCAGCAGCTTCACTGGGGCGTCCTACGAGCAGTTCTTC. It specifies CASSFTGASYEQFF. The full variable domain, rest sourced from reference TRBV5-1 and TRBJ2-1, is KAGVTQTPRYLIKTRGQQVTLSCSPISGHRSVSWYQQTPGQGLQFLFEYFSETQRNKGNFPGRFSGRQFSNSRSEMNVSTLELGDSALYLCASSFTGASYEQFFGPGTRLTVL.

This clonotype was recorded at least ten times. The chain employs TRBV7-6 and TRBJ1-6, with D unclear. CDR1 is SGHVS, CDR2 FNYEAQ, per germline. The CDR3 sequence is 14 residues long. V lost 1 base, J lost 5 bases, and 6 bases lay in between. The CDR3 reads CASSLESNNSPLHF. The CDR3 DNA follows: TGTGCCAGCAGCTTAGAAAGCAATAATTCACCCCTCCACTTT.

For this clonotype: A far larger clone is a single base away, which makes a read error likely. The rearrangement joins TRBV4-1 to TRBJ2-7, with TRBD2 matching 12 bases. The CDR3 has 14 amino acids. Germline CDR1 is MGHRA and CDR2 is YSYEKL. The DNA for the CDR3 is TGCGTCAGCAGCCAGACTAGCGGGGGCTACGAGCAGTACTTC. Translated, it gives CVSSQTSGGYEQYF.

This clonotype has a count of ten or more. The rearrangement joins TRBV4-3 to TRBJ2-7, with 9 bases aligning to TRBD2. Germline V gene lookup returns CDR1 LGHNA and CDR2 YSLEER. CDR3 length: 18 amino acids. V shed 0 bases and J 2 bases; nucleotides not matched to a gene: 11. The CDR3 sequence: CASSQDRQGLASPYEQYF. In DNA form, the CDR3 reads TGCGCCAGCAGCCAAGATCGTCAGGGACTAGCTTCTCCCTACGAGCAGTACTTC.

The rearrangement joins TRBV28 to TRBJ1-2; D not resolved. Germline V gene data show CDR1 as MDHEN and CDR2 as SYDVKM. V was pared by 3 bases and J by 7 bases, with 12 bases between. The CDR3 covers 13 residues. This CDR3 reads CASSLWQAGGYTF. The CDR3 bases are TGTGCCAGCAGTTTGTGGCAGGCAGGTGGCTACACCTTC.

This clonotype turned up a few times. V is TRBV3-1 and J is TRBJ2-5; 13 bases align to TRBD2. The J segment lost 5 bases and the V segment lost 4 bases, leaving 7 bases of the junction unmatched. The germline V gene has CDR1 LGHDT and CDR2 YNNKEL (reference sequence). There are 16 residues in the CDR3. Here the CDR3 reads CASSRWTSGRQETQYF. The DNA for the CDR3 is TGTGCCAGCAGCCGATGGACTAGCGGGAGACAGGAGACCCAGTACTTC.

The chain employs TRBV4-3 and TRBJ2-2; 7 bases line up with TRBD2. Trimming removed 0 bases from V and 1 base from J; junction bases left unmatched: 8. The CDR3 contains 18 residues. Per germline, CDR1 LGHNA and CDR2 YSLEER. The CDR3 sequence is CASSQDATSLLNTGELFF. The CDR3 DNA sequence: TGCGCCAGCAGCCAAGATGCGACTAGCCTATTGAACACCGGGGAGCTGTTTTTT.